Listed here are 9 T cell receptor beta chains from one sample, sequenced in a study of shared clonotypes between healthy human individuals (dated by TCRdb to 2020 to 2022). The method was the immunoSEQ multiplex PCR assay. In its TCRdb copy, this immuneACCESS table keeps in-frame sequences only and misses some clones. Where compared with another copy, unresolved V genes explain less than half of these, and the others have no known cause. This sample is represented by about 2.3 million clones; 85% to 95% of them were singletons. The top ten clones comprise 0.37% of the sample. The sequenced sample consisted of naive CD4+ T cells from PBMCs. The cell subset or site label for this specimen denotes: CD45RA+ positively selected. These receptors all come from a man aged 18 to 29 in good health. Some clones in this sample may be carry-over from other donors' samples.

The chain uses TRBV28 and TRBJ1-4; D gene uncertain. The CDR3 runs 17 residues. The V and J ends lost 9 bases and 2 bases respectively, with 22 bases between them. Germline assignment: CDR1 MDHEN and CDR2 SYDVKM. The CDR3 reads CASGGLRAGTTNEKLFF. The DNA for the CDR3 is TGTGCCAGTGGCGGGCTTCGGGCAGGTACTACTAATGAAAAACTGTTTTTT. Filled out from reference TRBV28 and TRBJ1-4, the complete variable domain reads DVKVTQSSRYLVKRTGEKVFLECVQDMDHENMFWYRQDPGLGLRLIYFSYDVKMKEKGDIPEGYSVSREKKERFSLILESASTNQTSMYLCASGGLRAGTTNEKLFFGSGTQLSVL.

The chain uses TRBV5-1 and TRBJ2-5, with D perhaps TRBD2 (6 bases). Germline assignment: CDR1 SGHRS and CDR2 YFSETQ. Trimming cost V 4 bases and J 5 bases, with 15 bases left between them. This CDR3 is built from 14 residues. CDR3 coding DNA: TGCGCCAGCAGCCTCTCCCCGGGGGTTGAGACCCAGTACTTC. Protein sequence: CASSLSPGVETQYF.

For the CDR3, the DNA is TGTGCCAGCAGCCGCACCCCGGGAGCTGGGGCCAACGTCCTGACTTTC. Amino acids: CASSRTPGAGANVLTF. The chain carries TRBV7-9 and TRBJ2-6; maybe TRBD2 (6 bases). Germline assignment: CDR1 SEHNR and CDR2 FQNEAQ (reference sequence). The CDR3 spans 16 residues. Trimming stripped 5 bases from V and 2 bases from J, with 13 bases between. Filled out from reference TRBV7-9 and TRBJ2-6, the complete variable domain reads DTGVSQNPRHKITKRGQNVTFRCDPISEHNRLYWYRQTLGQGPEFLTYFQNEAQLEKSRLLSDRFSAERPKGSFSTLEIQRTEQGDSAMYLCASSRTPGAGANVLTFGAGSRLTVL.

This clone was counted a few times. The chain links TRBV7-9 to TRBJ1-4, with TRBD1 identical over 7 bases. Germline CDR1 and CDR2: SEHNR and FQNEAQ (reference sequence). This CDR3 has 14 residues. V trimming: 3 bases; J trimming: 3 bases; junction bases outside the gene matches: 1. The CDR3 coding sequence is TGTGCCAGCAGCTTCGACAGGGCTAATGAAAAACTGTTTTTT. It is translated as CASSFDRANEKLFF. The variable domain in full, completed from reference TRBV7-9 and TRBJ1-4, reads DTGVSQNPRHKITKRGQNVTFRCDPISEHNRLYWYRQTLGQGPEFLTYFQNEAQLEKSRLLSDRFSAERPKGSFSTLEIQRTEQGDSAMYLCASSFDRANEKLFFGSGTQLSVL.

As to this clone: At one of its ends the junction is not consistent with the germline gene, which may arise from a read error. V and J are TRBV28 and TRBJ2-7; the D gene is possibly TRBD2 (6 bases). The length of the CDR3 is 14 residues. CDR1 is MDHEN, CDR2 SYDVKM, per germline. The CDR3 is CASSFLAGGQAEKF. Here the CDR3 DNA reads TGTGCCAGCAGTTTCTTGGCCGGGGGTCAGGCAGAAAAATTC.

In its sample, this clone was seen a few times. The chain links TRBV5-1 to TRBJ2-2; perhaps D is TRBD1 or TRBD2 (7 bases each). This CDR3 has 15 residues. Trimming left V 4 bases short and J 5 bases short, with 15 bases between. Germline CDR1 SGHRS, CDR2 YFSETQ. For the CDR3, the DNA is TGCGCCAGCAGCGCGGGGGACAGCCCTACCGGGGAGCTGTTTTTT. As protein: CASSAGDSPTGELFF.

The chain carries TRBV6-6 and TRBJ2-1; TRBD2 agrees at 13 bases. Germline V gives CDR1 MNHNY, CDR2 SVGAGI (reference sequence). This CDR3 region has 15 residues. Germline trimming cut 2 bases from V and 8 bases from J; bases unmatched to any gene: 3. Written as DNA, the CDR3 is TGTGCCAGCAGTTACCCTGGGACTAGCGGGGATGAGCAGTTCTTC. It yields the protein CASSYPGTSGDEQFF.

For this clone: The limits of the CDR3 on the DNA are not certain, so only TCRdb's listed CDR3 is given. The gene calls are TRBV21-1 and TRBJ1-1; the table gives TRBD1 as D, unverified against the DNA. TRBV21-1 is designated a pseudogene. Termini included, the CDR3 measures 16 amino acids. The CDR3 region is CASSIGAWGLGTEAFF.

This chain links TRBV28 with TRBJ2-2; 8 bases map to TRBD2. Trimming removed 5 bases from V and 7 bases from J; junction bases left unmatched: 0. CDR3 length equals 12 residues. Germline assignment: CDR1 MDHEN and CDR2 SYDVKM. The CDR3 protein is CASSREGGELFF. The CDR3 DNA reads as TGTGCCAGCAGTCGGGAGGGCGGGGAGCTGTTTTTT.